This TCR beta chain derives from a study of blood T cells in healthy people across ages. At the level of the study: Every two T cells gave about one barcoded beta molecule via template switching.

Healthy Caucasian individuals from Russia aged about 6 to 90 served as donors. V lost 2 bases and J 6 bases, leaving 13 bases between the germline ends. In germline, CDR1 is MNHNS, CDR2 SASEGT. CDR3 size: 15 residues. This clonotype came up a few times. The use of a sample-barcoded 5' primer and a J-beta primer mix characterized a second PCR of about 7 to 12 cycles. Tagging of each cDNA molecule was performed by a template-switch adaptor with 12 random nucleotides. TCRdb called the 5' RACE reads again in MiXCR, with one record for every CDR3 protein. Of 1.5 million or so distinct CDR3 sequences in the sample, about 42% were seen once.

The gene calls are TRBV6-1 and TRBJ1-4, with a weak D call TRBD1 (6 bases). Sequenced sample: blood. This TCR derives from a woman younger than 30 in good health. CDR3: CASSELHRAYEKLFF. CDR3 bases: TGTGCCAGCAGTGAATTGCACAGGGCCTATGAAAAACTGTTTTTT.